This T cell receptor (beta chain) was obtained from a study of vaccination and CD4 T cells after COVID-19. Looking at the study overall: SARS-CoV-2 positivity in convalescent patients was established by nasal swab PCR; under 10 had mild and one severe disease. For post-vaccine samples, collection took place a median approximately 77 days after dose two, ranging from 14 to 241. Drawing of post-COVID samples took place a median about 94 days after diagnosis (range 35 to 161).

The treatment here: approximately 11-day PBMC culture with coronavirus spike peptide pools or control peptides (ViraFEST assay). The CDR3 consists of 13 residues. With 5 bases removed from V and 4 bases from J, the gap between germline ends came to 14 bases. CDR1 is DFQATT, CDR2 SNEGSKA, per germline (reference sequence). The study sequenced cultured CD4+ T cell DNA using the Oncomine TCR Beta short-read assay. TCRdb reprocessed the PCR reads via MiXCR and lists one record per CDR3 protein. This repertoire shows 5,700 or so distinct CDR3 sequences, roughly 45% found once; its top ten account for 11%. This clonotype is labeled as medium-sized. What it recognizes is unknown. Points from the study as a whole: SARS-CoV-2-reactive clonotypes rose nonsignificantly, with the median going from about 20 to 38.

The sample comprised CD4+ T cells from blood, cultured in vitro. The J gene is TRBJ1-2, the V gene TRBV20-1; unclear D gene. The clonotype was recovered from a human donor who had recovered from COVID-19. The CDR3 coding sequence is TGCAGTGCTGCCCTCCCGCAGTCCTATGGCTACACCTTC. Protein: CSAALPQSYGYTF.